These T cell receptor beta chains were read from a single sample in a study of T cells expressing NK-cell markers. TCRdb re-called the 5' RACE reads and shows each CDR3 protein once, DNA omitted. The sample is made up of some 150,000 distinct CDR3 sequences, and the top ten hold less than 40% of it. The sample comprised blood T cells: a sorted CD56 or NKG2C T cell subset, CD4+ or CD8+ T cells, or bulk PBMC T cells (not recorded which). The receptors originated from a woman aged 50 to 60 in good health. The CDR3 runs from the conserved cysteine through the conserved F or W. Each record gives: J gene, V gene, CDR3 protein.

>TRBJ2-1|TRBV2
CASIIQLTSGYYNEQFF
>TRBJ2-5|TRBV4-2
CASSQEAGAGGWETQYF
>TRBJ2-1|TRBV5-6
CASSVVASGEQFF
>TRBJ2-3|TRBV21-1
CASSSGRARNGDTQYF
>TRBJ2-5|TRBV4-1
CASSQGTSGSGKTQYF
>TRBJ2-2|TRBV7-6
CASSSPSGQNTGELFF
>TRBJ2-3|TRBV2
CASSPLEGRGTDTQYF
>TRBJ2-1|TRBV7-9
CASSLGIGGYNEQFF
>TRBJ2-5|TRBV2
CASSGAPGQGWQTQYF
>TRBJ2-7|TRBV5-5
CASSLEAIAGLSYEQYF
>TRBJ1-2|TRBV27
CASSYTYPIGQESYGYTF
>TRBJ2-1|TRBV10-2
CASSESALRSNEQFF
>TRBJ2-2|TRBV29-1
CSVDSNTGELFF
>TRBJ1-2|TRBV4-1
CASSQDEARTEGYTF
>TRBJ1-2|TRBV29-1
CSVGASHDVFYGYTF
>TRBJ2-7|TRBV25-1
CASSEFSRATGVPYEQYF
>TRBJ2-5|TRBV10-2
CASSDRNGETQYF
>TRBJ2-1|TRBV19
CASPKGPSRDTLNNEQFF
>TRBJ2-1|TRBV24-1
CATSDAGTKFF
>TRBJ2-7|TRBV4-1
CASSQDVERSQYF
>TRBJ2-2|TRBV14
CASSQASGTLTGELFF
>TRBJ1-1|TRBV12-3/TRBV12-4
CASSSTPGTGTTEAFF
>TRBJ2-1|TRBV4-1
CASSQPPNSFSYNEQFF